The rows below give T cell receptor beta chains drawn from one sample of a study of blood T cell repertoires in COVID-19. Profiled with immunoSEQ multiplex PCR; TCRdb holds only in-frame clones, not every one. This table holds 250,000 to 300,000 clones, about 86% found once. The sample taken for sequencing was PBMCs or T cells enriched from blood (not recorded which). The receptors originated from a man younger than 40 with acute COVID-19. CDR3s include the opening cysteine and the closing phenylalanine or tryptophan.

length,V,CDR3
14,TRBV19,CASSRRRQNTEAFF
16,TRBV5-5,CASSLGGAYSNQPQHF
13,TRBV5-1,CASSIDRDYGYTF
17,TRBV5-6,CASSRGQARRANTEAFF
12,TRBV2,CAGKDTNTEAFF
15,TRBV19,CASRAMLGGGETQYF
15,TRBV19,CASSIFTSGRGELFF
13,TRBV7-2,CASSFGLRPEAFF
15,TRBV9,CASSVLSGSANEQFF
16,TRBV6-5,CASSYTLGGGNYGYTF
20,TRBV4-3,CASSQDLSAGQGWTTGELFF
17,TRBV24-1,CATSDPARGRQRYEQFF
11,TRBV30,CAWSSGVEQFF
16,TRBV9,CASSVGVGTATETQYF
14,TRBV9,CASSVGRRWETQYF
16,TRBV7-2,CASSLRLAASHNEQFF
17,TRBV19,CASSPHEGRGSYNEQFF
15,TRBV19,CASSQGDSFTDTQYF
17,TRBV4-3,CASSQGLGSGSENIQYF
14,TRBV24-1,CATSASGSLYGYTF
13,TRBV28,CASSLTRANTIYF
15,TRBV5-8,CASSLSTSARDIQYF
13,TRBV11-3,CASSLSAADTQYF
15,TRBV7-3,CASSQSPSSYNEQFF
14,TRBV7-2,CASSSSGGGETQYF
14,TRBV5-1,CASSLGLSGNTIYF
13,TRBV16,CASSQSQNTEAFF
14,TRBV6-1,CASSEVGLGNTIYF
14,TRBV19,CASSLGLLEDTQYF
14,TRBV19,CASTPRSNYNEQFF
14,TRBV18,CASSMDREDYGYTF
14,TRBV3-1/TRBV3-2,CASSRRGGDEKLFF
14,TRBV7-2,CASSWRGDQETQYF
14,TRBV25-1,CASSGIGGITEAFF
15,TRBV7-2,CASSLAGSRHDTQYF
15,TRBV7-2,CASSLRSIETAEAFF
13,TRBV7-2,CASSLYRINGYTF
13,TRBV12-5,CASGYMNTGELFF
15,TRBV19,CASSTLGVSGNTIYF
15,TRBV5-4,CASTPRTDLNTEAFF
15,TRBV7-5,CVRSSPGTGCETQYF
15,TRBV18,CASSPLGQGAGELFF
15,TRBV2,CASSYQGTKVEKLFF
16,TRBV6-6,CASSLRTSGKQETQYF
15,TRBV5-1,CASRNGLVTTGELFF
12,TRBV29-1,CSAGTVNYGYTF
13,TRBV25-1,CASSNRGTDTQYF
16,TRBV11-3,CASSFIAAKGGETQYF